Each of the 4 T cell receptor beta chains below was sequenced from the same sample in a study of CD8+ T cells in alopecia areata. RNA, once extracted, was reverse transcribed into cDNA for use as the sequencing template. Using immunoSEQ multiplex PCR, the repertoire was profiled, and TCRdb retains in-frame clones only, with some absent. The sample carries 50,000 to 70,000 clones, 44% recorded once. Sequences were obtained from NKG2D-low CD8+ T cells sorted from blood. These receptors were collected from a human donor with alopecia areata.

The rearrangement uses TRBV5-6 and TRBJ2-1; the D gene is possibly TRBD2 (5 bases). The V and J ends lost 4 bases and 7 bases respectively, with 9 bases between them. The CDR3 spans 12 residues. The germline CDR1 and CDR2 sequences are SGHDT and YYEEEE. CDR3 nucleotides: TGTGCCAGCAGCATCCGAGGGAATGAGCAGTTCTTC. Protein: CASSIRGNEQFF.

V and J are TRBV7-9 and TRBJ2-5; 7 bases agree with TRBD1. V was clipped by 4 bases and J by 5 bases; unmatched bases: 7. This CDR3 spans 14 amino acids. In germline, CDR1 is SEHNR, CDR2 FQNEAQ (reference sequence). The CDR3 sequence: CASSSRQGAETQYF. CDR3 nucleotides: TGTGCCAGCAGCTCTAGACAGGGAGCGGAGACCCAGTACTTC.

This clone was counted only a few times. The chain uses TRBV5-1 and TRBJ2-6; D uncertain. The CDR3 contains 17 residues. V shed 6 bases and J shed 0 bases, with 16 bases lying between them. The V gene's germline CDR1 is SGHRS and CDR2 YFSETQ. Here the CDR3 reads CASTPLPSYSGANVLTF. CDR3 DNA: TGCGCCAGCACGCCCCTCCCTTCCTACTCTGGGGCCAACGTCCTGACTTTC.

This clone was seen more than once but under ten times. The chain joins TRBV30 to TRBJ2-7; D is undetermined. Germline CDR1 GTSNPN, CDR2 SVGIG (reference sequence). This CDR3 has 13 amino acids. Trimming removed 0 bases at V and 4 bases at J, with 10 bases between. The DNA for the CDR3 is TGTGCCTGGAGTGTGAGTGGCTATTACGAGCAGTACTTC. Amino acids: CAWSVSGYYEQYF.